The 29 T cell receptor beta chains below were found in one sample sequenced in a study of human T cells and chemical hapten exposure. Time point defined: patch test 1, 2 weeks after DPC sensitization. Treatment reported: therapeutic diphenylcyclopropenone sensitization with weekly scalp DPC. TCRdb processed the RACE reads anew with MiXCR; each CDR3 protein has one entry. The sample lists some 50,000 distinct CDR3 sequences; about 9.3% were seen once. Sequenced material: whole blood, taken in connection with sensitization to the hapten diphenylcyclopropenone (DPC). The origin of the receptors is a woman in her thirties or forties with alopecia areata. Some clones in this sample may be carry-over from other donors' samples.

This clonotype was observed at least ten times. The chain has TRBV2 and TRBJ2-5, with D perhaps matching TRBD1 (6 bases). Germline V gives CDR1 SNHLY, CDR2 FYNNEI. This CDR3 has 13 residues. V lost 6 bases, J lost 1 base, and 9 bases lay in between. The chain's CDR3 is CASRVGGQETQYF. CDR3 DNA sequence: TGTGCCAGCAGGGTAGGGGGCCAAGAGACCCAGTACTTC.

This chain uses TRBV5-5 with TRBJ2-7; D may correspond to TRBD1 or TRBD2 (5 bases each). This CDR3 comprises 11 residues. The germline gives CDR1 SGHKS, CDR2 YYEKEE (reference sequence). Trimming took off 5 bases at V and 7 bases at J, with 10 bases between the two ends. The CDR3 reads CASSGGEEQYF. CDR3 in DNA: TGTGCCAGCAGTGGGGGTGAAGAGCAGTACTTC.

A remark on this clonotype: The junction departs from the called germline gene at one end, perhaps through a read error. The rearrangement joins TRBV5-1 to TRBJ1-1; possibly TRBD1 for D (5 bases). In germline, CDR1 is SGHRS, CDR2 YFSETQ. This CDR3 is 8 amino acids long. The CDR3 reads CARGLDRW. For the CDR3, the DNA is TGCGCCAGGGGACTGGACCGCTGG. The full variable domain, with the rest looked up from reference TRBV5-1 and TRBJ1-1, is KAGVTQTPRYLIKTRGQQVTLSCSPISGHRSVSWYQQTPGQGLQFLFEYFSETQRNKGNFPGRFSGRQFSNSRSEMNVSTLELGDSALYLCARGLDRWGQGTRLTVV.

This clonotype occurred many times. The chain has TRBV28 and TRBJ2-7; D tentatively reads TRBD1 or TRBD2 (5 bases each). The CDR3 has 14 amino acids. The germline V and J ends were trimmed by 11 bases and 3 bases, with 20 bases remaining between them. Per germline, CDR1 MDHEN and CDR2 SYDVKM. The CDR3 region has the DNA TGTGCCGCTACCATACGGGGCGGCATCTACGAGCAGTACTTC. Encoded protein: CAATIRGGIYEQYF.

This clonotype has a count of ten or more. This rearrangement joins TRBV18 to TRBJ2-7; 7 nucleotides match TRBD1. From germline, CDR1 is KGHSH and CDR2 LQKENI. V dropped 2 bases and J dropped 9; count of bases not matched to a gene: 13. This CDR3 has 15 amino acids. The CDR3 protein is CASSPYGTDTIGQYF. CDR3 nucleotides: TGTGCCAGCTCACCATACGGGACAGACACTATCGGGCAGTACTTC.

Ten or more counts support this clonotype. The chain links TRBV5-8 to TRBJ2-1; no definite D call. Trimming cost V 0 bases and J 6 bases, with 7 bases left between them. The length of the CDR3 is 13 residues. CDR1 is SGHTS and CDR2 is YDEGEE in the germline V gene. CDR3 sequence reads: CASSLGPRNEQFF. The CDR3 nucleotides read TGTGCCAGCAGCTTGGGTCCCCGCAATGAGCAGTTCTTC.

The V call is TRBV29-1, the J call TRBJ2-1; a possible D gene is TRBD2 (6 bases). V lost 7 bases and J lost 0, with 22 bases in between. CDR1 and CDR2 from the germline V gene are SQVTM and ANQGSEA. This CDR3 has 17 amino acids. The CDR3 region has the DNA TGCAGCGGTCAGCCCCCTCCCCGACTAGGCTCCTACAATGAGCAGTTCTTC. This translates into CSGQPPPRLGSYNEQFF.

This clonotype occurred many times. A read error may account for a junction end that differs from germline. The V gene is TRBV30, the J gene TRBJ1-1; D may be TRBD1 (6 bases). CDR3 size: 14 residues. Germline V gene sequence: CDR1 GTSNPN, CDR2 SVGIG (reference sequence). For the CDR3, the DNA is TGCCGCCACTACAGGGACTACATGAACACTGAAGCTTTCTTT. Translated: CRHYRDYMNTEAFF.

In its sample, this clonotype was seen many times. The genes are TRBV4-1 and TRBJ2-7; D is undetermined. V lost 3 bases and J 7 bases, leaving 7 bases between the germline ends. Germline V gene data show CDR1 as MGHRA and CDR2 as YSYEKL. CDR3 length: 11 amino acids. CDR3 residues: CASSQLGEQYF. In DNA, the CDR3 is TGCGCCAGCAGCCAGCTAGGGGAGCAGTACTTC.

This clonotype was detected only a few times. The V call is TRBV4-3, the J call TRBJ1-6, with a weak D call TRBD1 (6 bases). The CDR3 extends over 13 amino acids. The germline V gene encodes CDR1 LGHNA and CDR2 YSLEER. Trimming pared 2 bases from V and 10 bases from J, leaving 9 bases between. DNA of the CDR3: TGCGCCAGCAGCCAATATCAGGGGTCACCCCTCCACTTT. Translating it yields CASSQYQGSPLHF.

This clonotype was recorded at least ten times. The CDR3: CASSSAGPRSEQFF. In DNA form, the CDR3 reads TGTGCCAGCAGTTCAGCGGGCCCCCGTAGTGAGCAGTTCTTC. V is TRBV6-2 or TRBV6-3 and J is TRBJ2-1, with D possibly matching TRBD2 (6 bases). CDR3 size: 14 residues. Germline V gene data show CDR1 as MNHEY and CDR2 as SVGEGT. The V end was cut by 4 bases, the J end by 9 bases, with 16 bases between.

This clonotype was counted many times. V gene TRBV20-1 combines with J gene TRBJ2-3; TRBD2 matches at 13 bases. The CDR3 loop spans 16 amino acids. After removal of 2 bases from V and 4 bases from J, the junction contained 6 bases not matched to a gene. Germline CDR1 and CDR2: DFQATT and SNEGSKA (reference sequence). The CDR3 protein is CSARSLLAGGSDTQYF. CDR3 nucleotide sequence: TGCAGTGCTAGATCTTTACTAGCGGGGGGGTCAGATACGCAGTATTTT.

This sequence joins TRBV5-1 and TRBJ2-5; D not resolved. V was pared by 4 bases and J by 4 bases, with 11 bases between. CDR1 is SGHRS, CDR2 YFSETQ, per germline. This CDR3 spans 13 amino acids. For the CDR3, the DNA is TGCGCCAGCAGCGCTCCCTGGGTAGAGACCCAGTACTTC. This gives the protein CASSAPWVETQYF. Full variable domain (rest looked up from reference TRBV5-1 and TRBJ2-5): KAGVTQTPRYLIKTRGQQVTLSCSPISGHRSVSWYQQTPGQGLQFLFEYFSETQRNKGNFPGRFSGRQFSNSRSEMNVSTLELGDSALYLCASSAPWVETQYFGPGTRLLVL.

This chain links TRBV12-3 or TRBV12-4 with TRBJ1-2; D is possibly TRBD1 (6 bases). V was trimmed by 5 bases and J by 4 bases, leaving 11 bases between them. The CDR3 consists of 13 residues. Written as DNA, the CDR3 is TGTGCCAGCAGTCCGGACAGAGTCTATGGCTACACCTTC. Amino acids: CASSPDRVYGYTF.

This clonotype occurred many times. The rearrangement joins TRBV28 to TRBJ2-7, with 8 bases that match TRBD1. Germline trimming cut 5 bases from V and 3 bases from J; bases unmatched to any gene: 12. Per the germline V gene, CDR1 is MDHEN and CDR2 is SYDVKM. The CDR3 is 16 amino acids. The CDR3 bases are TGTGCCAGCAGTCCTATAGGACAGGGTATTTTCTACGAGCAGTACTTC. This encodes CASSPIGQGIFYEQYF.

The chain has TRBV7-3 and TRBJ2-7, with D perhaps being TRBD1 or TRBD2 (5 bases each). This CDR3 spans 15 amino acids. V was pared by 1 base and J by 2 bases, with 12 bases between. The germline V gene encodes CDR1 SGHTA and CDR2 FQGTGA. DNA of the CDR3: TGTGCCAGCAGCTTAAGGGACGGAGATGCCTACGAGCAGTACTTC. Protein product: CASSLRDGDAYEQYF. Complete variable domain (other parts from reference TRBV7-3 and TRBJ2-7): GAGVSQTPSNKVTEKGKYVELRCDPISGHTALYWYRQSLGQGPEFLIYFQGTGAADDSGLPNDRFFAVRPEGSVSTLKIQRTERGDSAVYLCASSLRDGDAYEQYFGPGTRLTVT.

This clonotype was picked up many times. CDR3 sequence reads: CSASKRGQSGNTIYF. As DNA, the CDR3 is TGCAGCGCGTCGAAGCGAGGGCAATCTGGAAACACCATATATTTT. This chain uses TRBV29-1 with TRBJ1-3; no reliable D call. This CDR3 comprises 15 residues. The V gene's germline CDR1 is SQVTM and CDR2 ANQGSEA. V dropped 7 bases and J dropped 1 base, with 17 bases sitting between them.

This sequence joins TRBV28 and TRBJ2-3, with TRBD2 identical over 9 bases. Germline V gene data show CDR1 as MDHEN and CDR2 as SYDVKM. J was trimmed by 2 bases and V by 3 bases; bases with no gene match: 3. The CDR3 runs to 15 residues. In DNA form, the CDR3 reads TGTGCCAGCAGTTTCGTAGCGGGGGACACAGATACGCAGTATTTT. It codes for CASSFVAGDTDTQYF.

Notes on this clonotype: One junction end disagrees with the germline gene, perhaps due to a read error. This chain joins TRBV11-2 and TRBJ2-1; TRBD1 matches 8 bases. The CDR3 loop spans 10 amino acids. Germline CDR1 is SGHAT and CDR2 is FQNNGV. The CDR3 protein is CASRGDRSLF. The CDR3 DNA sequence: TGTGCCAGCAGGGGGGACAGGTCCCTCTTC.

The chain employs TRBV2 and TRBJ2-7; 8 bases line up with TRBD1. The germline V gene has CDR1 SNHLY and CDR2 FYNNEI. CDR3 length equals 13 residues. Trimming cost V 6 bases and J 6 bases; bases outside gene matches: 7. The chain's CDR3 is CASSEIQGGEQYF. The CDR3 nucleotides are TGTGCCAGCAGCGAAATACAGGGGGGCGAGCAGTACTTC.

This clonotype was seen repeatedly, ten times or more. The chain combines TRBV7-3 with TRBJ2-7; no definite D call. The germline CDR1 and CDR2 sequences are SGHTA and FQGTGA. This CDR3 is built from 12 residues. Trimming removed 7 bases at V and 3 bases at J, with 10 bases between. CDR3 residues: CASTRRCYEQYF. For the CDR3, the DNA is TGTGCCAGCACCAGACGTTGCTACGAGCAGTACTTC.

This clonotype was seen many times. The V gene is TRBV6-4, the J gene TRBJ2-2; maybe TRBD1 (6 bases). This CDR3 comprises 15 residues. The germline V and J ends were trimmed by 0 bases and 5 bases, with 10 bases remaining between them. In germline, CDR1 is MRHNA, CDR2 SNTAGT. The CDR3 nucleotides read TGTGCCAGCAGTGACTCCCAGGGGTCAACCGGGGAGCTGTTTTTT. This translates into CASSDSQGSTGELFF.

This chain connects TRBV29-1 to TRBJ2-7; no definite D call. CDR1 and CDR2 from the germline V gene are SQVTM and ANQGSEA. Trimming removed 4 bases from V and 4 bases from J, with 8 bases in between. The CDR3 is 11 residues long. The CDR3 loop is CSVVLRYEQYF. The CDR3 bases are TGCAGCGTTGTACTTAGGTACGAGCAGTACTTC.

This clonotype has a count of ten or more. The V and J genes are TRBV30 and TRBJ1-1; D call uncertain. The CDR3 runs to 13 residues. CDR1 GTSNPN and CDR2 SVGIG come from the germline V gene (reference sequence). V lost 1 base, J lost 5 bases, and 11 bases lay in between. DNA for the CDR3: TGTGCCTGGAGTGCTATAGGCGGGACTGAAGCTTTCTTT. It codes for CAWSAIGGTEAFF.

The chain recombines TRBV20-1 with TRBJ1-1; TRBD1 is a possible D gene (5 bases). The germline gives CDR1 DFQATT, CDR2 SNEGSKA (reference sequence). CDR3 length: 12 residues. The V end was cut by 2 bases, the J end by 6 bases, with 10 bases between. CDR3 DNA: TGCAGTGCTAGATCGACAGACGCTGAAGCTTTCTTT. It encodes CSARSTDAEAFF.

In its sample, this clonotype was seen many times. This rearrangement joins TRBV11-3 to TRBJ2-5; D assignment may be TRBD1 or TRBD2 (5 bases each). This CDR3 spans 15 amino acids. The V end was cut by 6 bases, the J end by 3 bases, with 17 bases between. Germline V gene sequence: CDR1 SGHNT, CDR2 YENEEA. This CDR3 is CASSPGTLEKETQYF. The CDR3 DNA reads TGTGCCAGCAGTCCCGGGACGCTCGAAAAAGAGACCCAGTACTTC.

CDR3 protein: CASNNRDPQETQYF. The CDR3, as DNA: TGTGCCAGCAACAACCGGGACCCACAAGAGACCCAGTACTTC. The genes are TRBV11-1 and TRBJ2-5, with D perhaps TRBD1 or TRBD2 (5 bases each). Germline CDR1 and CDR2: SGHAT and FQDESV (reference sequence). V lost 7 bases and J 2 bases, leaving 14 bases between the germline ends. This CDR3 region has 14 residues.

This clonotype came up many times. CDR3 sequence (DNA): TGCAGTGCCAAGGTCCGGGATGGGGACACCTTC. Translation gives CSAKVRDGDTF. The V call is TRBV20-1, the J call TRBJ1-2; no clear D. V was clipped by 6 bases and J by 12 bases, with 17 bases between them. Germline CDR1 DFQATT, CDR2 SNEGSKA (reference sequence). The CDR3 is made up of 11 amino acids.

This clonotype was recorded many times. V usage is TRBV12-3 or TRBV12-4 and J usage is TRBJ2-3; 8 nucleotides align to TRBD1. The CDR3 runs 15 residues. Unmatched junction bases numbered 6, after V lost 3 bases and J lost 4 bases. CDR3 DNA sequence: TGTGCCAGCAGTTTTACAGGGGGTAGCGCAGATACGCAGTATTTT. Amino acids: CASSFTGGSADTQYF.